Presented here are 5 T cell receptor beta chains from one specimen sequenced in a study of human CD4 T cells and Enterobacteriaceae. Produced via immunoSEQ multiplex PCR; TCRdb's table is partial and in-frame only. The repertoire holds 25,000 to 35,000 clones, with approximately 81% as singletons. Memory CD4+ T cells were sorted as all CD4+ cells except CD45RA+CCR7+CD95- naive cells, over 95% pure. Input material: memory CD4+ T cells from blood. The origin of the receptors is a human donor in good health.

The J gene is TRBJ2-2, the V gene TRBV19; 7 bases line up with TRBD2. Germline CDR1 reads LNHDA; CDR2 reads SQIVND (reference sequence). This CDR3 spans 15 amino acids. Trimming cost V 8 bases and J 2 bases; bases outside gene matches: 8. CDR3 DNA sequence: TGTGCCAGTGGCGGGCTAGCGGCTAACACCGGGGAGCTGTTTTTT. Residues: CASGGLAANTGELFF.

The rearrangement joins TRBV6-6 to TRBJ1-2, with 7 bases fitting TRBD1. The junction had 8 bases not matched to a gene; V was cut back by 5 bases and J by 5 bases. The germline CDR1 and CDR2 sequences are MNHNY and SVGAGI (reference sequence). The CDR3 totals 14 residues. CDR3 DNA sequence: TGTGCCAGCAGTCAAGTACAGGGGCGATATGGCTACACCTTC. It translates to CASSQVQGRYGYTF.

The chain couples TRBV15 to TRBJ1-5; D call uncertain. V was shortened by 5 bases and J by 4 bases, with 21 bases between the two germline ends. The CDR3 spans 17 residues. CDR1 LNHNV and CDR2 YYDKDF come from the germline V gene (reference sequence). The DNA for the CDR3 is TGTGCCACCAGCCCGGCACATACTCTATCCCCAAATCAGCCCCAGCATTTT. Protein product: CATSPAHTLSPNQPQHF.

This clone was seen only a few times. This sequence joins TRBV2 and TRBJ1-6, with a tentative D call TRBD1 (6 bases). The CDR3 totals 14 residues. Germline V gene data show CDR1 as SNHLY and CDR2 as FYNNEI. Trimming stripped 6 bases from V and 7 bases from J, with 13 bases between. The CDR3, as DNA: TGTGCCAGCAGCTTCGACAGGCGGAATTCACCCCTCCACTTT. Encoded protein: CASSFDRRNSPLHF. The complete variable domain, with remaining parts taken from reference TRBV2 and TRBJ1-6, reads EPEVTQTPSHQVTQMGQEVILRCVPISNHLYFYWYRQILGQKVEFLVSFYNNEISEKSEIFDDQFSVERPDGSNFTLKIRSTKLEDSAMYFCASSFDRRNSPLHFGNGTRLTVT.

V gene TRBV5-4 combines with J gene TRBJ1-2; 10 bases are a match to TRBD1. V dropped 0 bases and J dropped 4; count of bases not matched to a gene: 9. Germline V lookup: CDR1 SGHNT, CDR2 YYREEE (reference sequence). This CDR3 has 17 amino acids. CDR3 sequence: CASSLAHDRGHVYGYTF. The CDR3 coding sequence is TGTGCCAGCAGCTTGGCCCACGACAGGGGGCACGTCTATGGCTACACCTTC.